The 6 T cell receptor beta chains in this list originate from one sample, sequenced in a study of OX40 agonist ivuxolimab in advanced cancers. Profiling relied on immunoSEQ multiplex PCR, and the TCRdb table lists in-frame clones only, not all of them. Here the sample spans roughly 79,000 clones, around 92% being singletons. Specimen: CD4+ or CD8+ T cells sorted from blood, collected in a trial of the OX40 agonist ivuxolimab. The receptors here all came from an adult with an advanced solid tumor such as melanoma, head and neck, liver or kidney cancer.

This rearrangement joins TRBV27 to TRBJ2-7; the match to TRBD1 covers 8 bases. Trimming removed 6 bases from V and 3 bases from J; junction bases left unmatched: 16. This CDR3 comprises 17 residues. Germline loops: CDR1 MNHEY, CDR2 SMNVEV (reference sequence). The CDR3 is CASSLDAGTGDFYEQYF. CDR3 in DNA: TGTGCCAGCAGCCTCGACGCCGGGACAGGCGACTTCTACGAGCAGTACTTC.

V is TRBV6-5 and J is TRBJ2-5; weak D call: TRBD2 (5 bases). Germline assignment: CDR1 MNHEY and CDR2 SVGAGI. The CDR3 contains 15 residues. V was clipped by 2 bases and J by 0 bases, with 10 bases between them. The CDR3 protein is CASSYGTGNQETQYF. DNA for the CDR3: TGTGCCAGCAGTTACGGTACGGGGAACCAAGAGACCCAGTACTTC.

This clone occurred a few times. The chain is built from TRBV6-1 and TRBJ1-5, with 8 positions matching TRBD1. The CDR3 sequence is 15 residues long. V shed 6 bases and J 1 base; nucleotides not matched to a gene: 5. The germline V gene has CDR1 MNHNS and CDR2 SASEGT. CDR3 in amino acids: CASSATGESNQPQHF. The CDR3 region has the DNA TGTGCCAGCAGCGCGACAGGGGAAAGCAATCAGCCCCAGCATTTT.

The rearrangement links TRBV30 to TRBJ2-1; 7 nucleotides agree with TRBD1. The J segment lost 15 bases and the V segment lost 0 bases, leaving 17 bases of the junction unmatched. The CDR3 contains 15 residues. In germline, CDR1 is GTSNPN, CDR2 SVGIG (reference sequence). In DNA, the CDR3 is TGTGCCTGGAGTGTAGACAGGGAATTAACATTAACGGGGTTCTTC. Its protein is CAWSVDRELTLTGFF.

The chain couples TRBV10-3 to TRBJ1-5, with D maybe TRBD1 (6 bases). This CDR3 comprises 17 residues. Trimming cost V 2 bases and J 0 bases, with 14 bases left between them. The germline gives CDR1 ENHRY, CDR2 SYGVKD. CDR3 residues: CAISELWTAYSNQPQHF. The CDR3 DNA reads as TGTGCCATCAGTGAGCTCTGGACAGCCTATAGCAATCAGCCCCAGCATTTT.

V is TRBV27 and J is TRBJ1-6; D ambiguous. Germline V gives CDR1 MNHEY, CDR2 SMNVEV (reference sequence). The CDR3 consists of 18 residues. V was pared by 6 bases and J by 0 bases, with 18 bases between. CDR3 protein: CASSLSYRPTSYNSPLHF. The CDR3 DNA sequence: TGTGCCAGCAGCCTTTCGTATCGCCCTACCTCCTATAATTCACCCCTCCACTTT.